In its sample, the clone carrying this T cell receptor (beta chain) was seen once. TCRdb's table, derived via immunoSEQ multiplex PCR, lists solely in-frame clones and lacks some. The sample has tens of thousands of clones, 95% to 98% seen once. This sample was included in a study of technical replicates of blood from several donors. The CDR3 covers 13 residues. Germline V gene sequence: CDR1 MNHEY, CDR2 SMNVEV (reference sequence). V was pared by 6 bases and J by 0 bases, with 6 bases between. The gene calls are TRBV27 and TRBJ2-4; a possible D gene is TRBD2 (6 bases). The sequenced material came from T cells isolated from PBMCs. This TCR derives from a human donor in good health. The CDR3 spells CASRGLAKNIQYF. The DNA for the CDR3 is TGTGCCAGCAGGGGACTAGCCAAAAACATTCAGTACTTC.